Listed below are T cell receptor beta chains from one sample, sequenced in a study of OX40 agonist ivuxolimab in advanced cancers. Measured with immunoSEQ multiplex PCR; TCRdb has only the in-frame clones, and not every one. The table records approximately 66,000 clones, 75% to 90% of them present only once. The sample in question was CD4+ or CD8+ T cells sorted from blood, obtained in a trial of the OX40 agonist ivuxolimab. These receptors originate from an adult with an advanced solid tumor such as melanoma, head and neck, liver or kidney cancer. Each CDR3 is given with its conserved first and last residue. The order of the fields is V gene, J gene, D gene, CDR3 length, clone size, CDR3 protein, CDR3 DNA. The D gene is left open where the match is weak. Size is omitted from some rows. Given values are once, few, many or a class for expanded clones.

TRBV9	TRBJ2-7	TRBD2	16	once	CASSAGTSRYYYEQYF	TGTGCCAGCAGCGCTGGGACTAGTCGGTACTACTACGAGCAGTACTTC
TRBV5-4	TRBJ2-1	TRBD1	15	NA	CASSPTGAFYDEQFF	TGTGCCAGCAGCCCTACAGGGGCCTTTTATGATGAGCAGTTCTTC
TRBV27	TRBJ2-1	NA	15	NA	CASRQGLISYNEQFF	TGTGCCAGCAGACAAGGACTGATTTCCTACAATGAGCAGTTCTTC
TRBV6-1	TRBJ2-3	TRBD2	14	NA	CASSPAGYPDTQYF	TGTGCCAGCAGTCCAGCGGGGTACCCAGATACGCAGTATTTT
TRBV27	TRBJ1-1	NA	15	NA	CASSLMTSLNTEAFF	TGTGCCAGCAGTTTAATGACAAGCCTGAACACTGAAGCTTTCTTT
TRBV7-2	TRBJ1-4	NA	15	NA	CASSPLGGWYEKLFF	TGTGCCAGCAGCCCTCTTGGGGGGTGGTATGAAAAACTGTTTTTT
TRBV5-6	TRBJ1-1	TRBD1	14	NA	CASRPRGYQHEAFF	TGTGCCAGCAGACCCAGGGGGTACCAACATGAAGCTTTCTTT
TRBV7-9	TRBJ1-2	NA	16	NA	CASSSALQGDDYGYTF	TGTGCCAGCAGCTCGGCACTACAGGGAGATGACTATGGCTACACCTTC
TRBV28	TRBJ1-1	NA	14	NA	CASRTEGSNTEAFF	TGTGCCAGCCGGACAGAGGGGTCGAACACTGAAGCTTTCTTT
TRBV28	TRBJ1-1	TRBD1	13	NA	CASRRTGVSEAFF	TGTGCCAGCAGGAGGACAGGGGTTTCGGAAGCTTTCTTT
TRBV5-6	TRBJ1-2	NA	14	NA	CASSLWPGVYGYTF	TGTGCCAGCAGCTTGTGGCCGGGGGTCTATGGCTACACCTTC
TRBV5-1	TRBJ2-2	TRBD2	17	NA	CASRGSGRAVGTGELFF	TGCGCCAGCAGAGGTAGCGGGAGGGCCGTGGGCACCGGGGAGCTGTTTTTT
TRBV19	TRBJ2-2	TRBD2	18	NA	CASSMGSYGRFPTGELFF	TGTGCCAGTAGTATGGGGTCCTACGGGAGGTTCCCGACCGGGGAGCTGTTTTTT
TRBV27	TRBJ1-1	NA	14	NA	CASSLLGGNTEAFF	TGTGCCAGCAGTTTATTGGGGGGGAACACTGAAGCTTTCTTT
TRBV19	TRBJ2-6	TRBD1	19	NA	CASSLRRDRAYSGANVLTF	TGTGCCAGTAGTCTACGCCGGGACAGGGCTTACTCTGGGGCCAACGTCCTGACTTTC
TRBV6-6	TRBJ1-5	TRBD1	15	NA	CASGQTGVGNQPQHF	TGTGCCAGCGGTCAAACAGGGGTGGGCAATCAGCCCCAGCATTTT
TRBV11-3	TRBJ2-1	TRBD2	18	NA	CASSKRASGGPSYNEQFF	TGTGCCAGCTCTAAAAGGGCTAGCGGGGGGCCCTCCTACAATGAGCAGTTCTTC
TRBV7-7	TRBJ2-7	NA	13	NA	CASSLGLGYEQYF	TGTGCTAGCAGCTTAGGACTGGGCTACGAGCAGTACTTC
TRBV7-2	TRBJ2-7	NA	18	NA	CASSPGTGTSGGAYEQYF	TGTGCCAGCAGCCCCGGGACAGGGACTAGTGGGGGGGCCTACGAGCAGTACTTC